This T cell receptor (beta chain) was sequenced during a study of T cells in Graves' hyperthyroidism and ophthalmopathy. Regions amplified from RNA transcripts were the TCR beta CDR3 regions. The HTBI primer set drove a first-round RT-PCR of the TCR CDR3. TCRdb reprocessed the multiplex PCR reads with MiXCR, giving one entry per CDR3 protein. The sample has hundreds of thousands of distinct CDR3 sequences; roughly 14% are singletons. The cohort's ophthalmopathy patients, a group with duration under 3 months, had a Clinical Activity Score of at least 3 and a NOSPECS grade of at least 4. Cells are PBMCs isolated from 10 ml of fresh blood. Study results and limitations: A model of 13 V-J features distinguished ophthalmopathy from stable hyperthyroidism. Blood also showed most of the thyroid clonotypes that were expanded above 0.001.

The V end was cut by 3 bases, the J end by 3 bases, with 11 bases between. There are 14 residues in the CDR3. The germline V gene has CDR1 MNHEY and CDR2 SMNVEV (reference sequence). This clonotype has ten or more counts. Its antigen remains unidentified. The TCR was taken from a woman aged 35 to 49 with Graves' ophthalmopathy. The rearrangement links TRBV27 to TRBJ1-2; TRBD1 is a possible D gene (6 bases). The specimen sequenced was blood. The CDR3 protein is CASSFTPGDYGYTF. CDR3 coding DNA: TGTGCCAGCAGTTTTACTCCAGGGGACTATGGCTACACCTTC.